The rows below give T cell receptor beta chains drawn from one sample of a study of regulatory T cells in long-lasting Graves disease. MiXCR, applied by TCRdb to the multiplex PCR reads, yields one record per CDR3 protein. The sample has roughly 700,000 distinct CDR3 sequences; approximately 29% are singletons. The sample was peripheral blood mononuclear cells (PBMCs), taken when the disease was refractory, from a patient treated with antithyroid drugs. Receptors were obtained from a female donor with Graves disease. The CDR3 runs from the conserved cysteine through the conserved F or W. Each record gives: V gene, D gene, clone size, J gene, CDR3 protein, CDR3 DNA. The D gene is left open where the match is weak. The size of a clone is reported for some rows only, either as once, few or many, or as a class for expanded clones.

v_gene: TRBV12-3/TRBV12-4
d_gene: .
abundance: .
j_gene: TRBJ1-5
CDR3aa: CASSLRRDSNQPQHF
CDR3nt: TGTGCCAGCAGTTTGAGACGGGATAGCAATCAGCCCCAGCATTTT

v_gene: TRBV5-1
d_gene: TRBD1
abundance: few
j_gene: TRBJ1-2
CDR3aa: CASSPGQGAKGYTF
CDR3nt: TGTGCCAGCAGCCCAGGACAGGGGGCGAAAGGCTACACCTTC

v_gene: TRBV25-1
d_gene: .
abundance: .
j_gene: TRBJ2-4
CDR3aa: CASRRTPLAKNIQYF
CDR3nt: TGTGCCAGCAGACGCACACCTTTAGCCAAAAACATTCAGTACTTC

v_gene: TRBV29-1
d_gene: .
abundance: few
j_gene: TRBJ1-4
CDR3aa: CSVGYGEKLFF
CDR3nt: TGCAGCGTTGGTTACGGAGAAAAACTGTTTTTT

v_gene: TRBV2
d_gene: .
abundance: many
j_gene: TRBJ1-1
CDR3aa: CASSENRMNTEAFF
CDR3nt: TGTGCCAGCAGTGAAAACAGAATGAACACTGAAGCTTTCTTT

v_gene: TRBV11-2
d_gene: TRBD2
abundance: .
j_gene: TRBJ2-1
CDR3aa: CASRHLAGLYNERFF
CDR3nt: TGTGCCAGCAGGCACCTAGCGGGACTCTACAATGAGCGGTTCTTC

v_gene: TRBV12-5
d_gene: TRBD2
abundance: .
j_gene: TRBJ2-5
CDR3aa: CASGQGLAGGTQYF
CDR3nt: TGTGCTAGTGGCCAGGGACTAGCGGGAGGTACCCAGTACTTC

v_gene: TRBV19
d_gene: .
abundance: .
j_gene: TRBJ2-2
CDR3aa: CASSTRTRTGELFF
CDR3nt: TGTGCCAGTAGTACCAGAACAAGAACCGGGGAGCTGTTTTTT

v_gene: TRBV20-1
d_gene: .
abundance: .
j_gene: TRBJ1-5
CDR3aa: CSAMPKVYSNQPQHF
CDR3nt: TGCAGTGCTATGCCGAAAGTTTATAGCAATCAGCCCCAGCATTTT

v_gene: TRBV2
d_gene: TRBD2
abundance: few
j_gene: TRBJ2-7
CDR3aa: CASSKSGTTYEQYF
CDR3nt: TGTGCCAGCAGTAAGAGCGGGACCACCTACGAGCAGTACTTC

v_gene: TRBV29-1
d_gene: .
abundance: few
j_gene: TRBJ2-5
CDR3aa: CSVSLGGSYQETQYF
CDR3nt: TGCAGCGTCTCCCTGGGGGGCTCGTACCAAGAGACCCAGTACTTC

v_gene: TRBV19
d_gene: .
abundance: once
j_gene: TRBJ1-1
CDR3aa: CASFLAEAFF
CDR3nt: TGTGCCAGTTTCTTAGCTGAAGCTTTCTTT

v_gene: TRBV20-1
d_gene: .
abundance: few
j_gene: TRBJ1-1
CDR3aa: CSASKGGDTEAFF
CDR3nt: TGCAGTGCTAGTAAGGGGGGGGACACTGAAGCTTTCTTT

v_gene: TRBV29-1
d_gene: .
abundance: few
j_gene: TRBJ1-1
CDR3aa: CSVVKGTNTEAFF
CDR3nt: TGCAGCGTTGTGAAGGGGACGAACACTGAAGCTTTCTTT

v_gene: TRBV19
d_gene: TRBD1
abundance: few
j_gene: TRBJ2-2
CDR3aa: CASSLKGGQVTGELFF
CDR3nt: TGTGCCAGTAGCCTCAAGGGGGGACAGGTCACCGGGGAGCTGTTTTTT

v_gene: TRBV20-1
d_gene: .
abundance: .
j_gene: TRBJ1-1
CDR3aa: CSASGGGVTEAFF
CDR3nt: TGCAGTGCTAGTGGGGGAGGAGTTACTGAAGCTTTCTTT

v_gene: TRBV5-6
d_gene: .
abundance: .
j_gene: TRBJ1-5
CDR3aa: CASSFGIQPQHF
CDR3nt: TGTGCCAGCAGCTTCGGGATACAGCCCCAGCATTTT

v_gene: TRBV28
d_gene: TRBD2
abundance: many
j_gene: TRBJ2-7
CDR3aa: CASSLPSGANSYEQYF
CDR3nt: TGTGCCAGCAGTTTGCCTAGCGGGGCAAATTCCTACGAGCAGTACTTC

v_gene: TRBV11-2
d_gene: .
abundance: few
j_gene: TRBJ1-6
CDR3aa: CASSPRINSPLHF
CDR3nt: TGTGCCAGCAGCCCCCGAATTAATTCACCCCTCCACTTT

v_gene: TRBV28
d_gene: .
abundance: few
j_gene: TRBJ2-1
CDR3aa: CASSRDGFSYNEQFF
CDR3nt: TGTGCCAGCAGTCGCGATGGGTTCTCCTACAATGAGCAGTTCTTC

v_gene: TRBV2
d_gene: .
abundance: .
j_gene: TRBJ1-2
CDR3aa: CASSPPPHDYGYTF
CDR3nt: TGTGCCAGCAGCCCCCCCCCCCATGACTATGGCTACACCTTC

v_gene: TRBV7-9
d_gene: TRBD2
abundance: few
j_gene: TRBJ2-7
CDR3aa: CASSSSSSGSHSYEQYF
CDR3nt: TGTGCCAGCAGCTCCTCGTCCAGCGGGAGCCACTCCTACGAGCAGTACTTC

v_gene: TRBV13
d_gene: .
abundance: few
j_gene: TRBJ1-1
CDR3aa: CASSSSSTVGREAFF
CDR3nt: TGTGCCAGCAGCTCCTCCTCGACAGTTGGCCGTGAAGCTTTCTTT

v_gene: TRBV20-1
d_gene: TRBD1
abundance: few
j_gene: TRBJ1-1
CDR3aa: CSAGPRDRVVNTEAFF
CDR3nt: TGCAGTGCCGGTCCCCGGGACAGGGTCGTTAACACTGAAGCTTTCTTT

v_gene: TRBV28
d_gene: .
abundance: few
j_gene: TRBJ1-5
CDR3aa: CASGAGSNQPQHF
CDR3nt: TGTGCCAGCGGAGCGGGGAGCAATCAGCCCCAGCATTTT

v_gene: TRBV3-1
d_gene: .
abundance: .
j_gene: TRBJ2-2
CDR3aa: CASSQGSHTGELFF
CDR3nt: TGTGCCAGCAGCCAAGGCAGTCACACCGGGGAGCTGTTTTTT

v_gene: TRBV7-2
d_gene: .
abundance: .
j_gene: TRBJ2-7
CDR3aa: CASSLIAAYEQYF
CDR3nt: TGTGCCAGCAGCTTAATAGCGGCCTACGAGCAGTACTTC

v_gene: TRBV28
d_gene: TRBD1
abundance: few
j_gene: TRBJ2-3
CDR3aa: CASSRQGDTDTQYF
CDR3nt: TGTGCCAGCAGTAGACAGGGGGATACAGATACGCAGTATTTT

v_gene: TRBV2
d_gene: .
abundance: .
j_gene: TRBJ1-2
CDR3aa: CASTPTAPGYTF
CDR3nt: TGTGCCAGCACTCCTACAGCTCCCGGCTACACCTTC

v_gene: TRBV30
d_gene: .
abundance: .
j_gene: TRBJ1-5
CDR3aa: CAWSVPGKVIQPQHF
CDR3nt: TGTGCCTGGAGTGTCCCGGGAAAGGTGATTCAGCCCCAGCATTTT

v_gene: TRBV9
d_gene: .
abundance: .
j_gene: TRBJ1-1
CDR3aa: CASSVSGTGNTEAFF
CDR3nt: TGTGCCAGCAGCGTAAGCGGGACGGGAAACACTGAAGCTTTCTTT

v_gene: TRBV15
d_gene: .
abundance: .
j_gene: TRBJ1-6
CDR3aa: CATSREGNNSPLHF
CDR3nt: TGTGCCACCAGCAGAGAGGGGAATAATTCACCCCTCCACTTT

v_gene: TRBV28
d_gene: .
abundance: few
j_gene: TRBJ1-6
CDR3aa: CASTPTVASNSPLHF
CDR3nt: TGTGCCAGCACCCCGACAGTAGCAAGCAATTCACCCCTCCACTTT

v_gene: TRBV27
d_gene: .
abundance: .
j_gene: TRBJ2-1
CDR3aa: CATLGLDSYNEQFF
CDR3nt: TGCGCCACCTTAGGCCTCGACTCCTACAATGAGCAGTTCTTC

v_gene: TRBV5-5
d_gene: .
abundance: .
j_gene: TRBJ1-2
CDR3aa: CASSLYRMGWGYAF
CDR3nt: TGTGCCAGCAGCTTGTACAGGATGGGCTGGGGCTACGCCTTC

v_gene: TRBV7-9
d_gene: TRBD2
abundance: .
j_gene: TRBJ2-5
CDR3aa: CASSLFVSGSQETQYF
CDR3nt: TGTGCCAGCAGCTTATTCGTTAGCGGGAGTCAAGAGACCCAGTACTTC

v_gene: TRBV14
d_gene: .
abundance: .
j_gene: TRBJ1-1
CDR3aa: CASSRTFQPNTEAFF
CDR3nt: TGTGCCAGCAGCCGAACTTTTCAGCCGAACACTGAAGCTTTCTTT

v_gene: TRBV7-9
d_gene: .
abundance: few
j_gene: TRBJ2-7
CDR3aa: CASSSTRAGTYEQYF
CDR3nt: TGTGCCAGCAGCTCCACCCGGGCAGGCACCTACGAGCAGTACTTC

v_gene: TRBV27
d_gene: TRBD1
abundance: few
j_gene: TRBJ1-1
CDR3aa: CASSLLIEGADTEAFF
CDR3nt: TGTGCCAGCAGTTTACTTATAGAGGGGGCGGACACTGAAGCTTTCTTT

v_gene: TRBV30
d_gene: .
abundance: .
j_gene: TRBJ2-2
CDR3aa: CAWSVQRLDGSGELFF
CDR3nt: TGTGCCTGGAGTGTACAGCGGCTAGACGGGTCCGGGGAGCTGTTTTTT

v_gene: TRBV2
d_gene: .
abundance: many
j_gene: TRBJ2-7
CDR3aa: CASSEALVQYF
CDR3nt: TGTGCCAGCAGTGAAGCCCTAGTGCAGTACTTC

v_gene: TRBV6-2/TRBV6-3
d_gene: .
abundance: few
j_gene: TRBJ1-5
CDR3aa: CASSYPKREPQHF
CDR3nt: TGTGCCAGCAGTTACCCCAAACGAGAGCCCCAGCATTTT

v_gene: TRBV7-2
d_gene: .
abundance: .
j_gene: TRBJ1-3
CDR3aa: CASSGGGSLSGNTIYF
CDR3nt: TGTGCCAGCAGCGGAGGGGGATCTCTCTCTGGAAACACCATATATTTT

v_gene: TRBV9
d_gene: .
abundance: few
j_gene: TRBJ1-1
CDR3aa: CASSVVAGRAFF
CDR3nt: TGTGCCAGCAGCGTAGTCGCGGGGAGAGCTTTCTTT

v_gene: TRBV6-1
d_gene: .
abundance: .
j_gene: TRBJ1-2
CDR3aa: CASSRPGGVNYGYTF
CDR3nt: TGTGCCAGCAGCCGCCCCGGGGGGGTAAACTATGGCTACACCTTC

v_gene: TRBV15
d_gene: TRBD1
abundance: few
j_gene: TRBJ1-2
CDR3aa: CATSSRDRGRRNYGYTF
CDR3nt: TGTGCCACCAGCAGCCGGGACAGGGGGCGTAGGAACTATGGCTACACCTTC

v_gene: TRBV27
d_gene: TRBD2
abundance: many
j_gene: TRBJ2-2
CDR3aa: CASSLALAGNTGELFF
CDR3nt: TGTGCCAGCAGTTTAGCACTAGCGGGAAACACCGGGGAGCTGTTTTTT

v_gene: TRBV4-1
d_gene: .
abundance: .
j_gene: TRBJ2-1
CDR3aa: CASSQAGLAFSEQFF
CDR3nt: TGCGCCAGCAGCCAAGCAGGGCTAGCGTTTAGTGAGCAGTTCTTC

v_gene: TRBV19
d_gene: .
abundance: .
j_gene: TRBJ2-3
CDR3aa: CASSSGGNTDTQYF
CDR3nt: TGTGCCAGTAGCAGTGGCGGGAATACAGATACGCAGTATTTT

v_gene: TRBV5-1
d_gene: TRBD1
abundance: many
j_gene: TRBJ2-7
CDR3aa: CASSLTGDYEQYF
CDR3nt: TGCGCCAGCAGCTTGACAGGGGACTACGAGCAGTACTTC

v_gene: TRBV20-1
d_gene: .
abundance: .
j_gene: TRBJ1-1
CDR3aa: CSARESSWGTAFF
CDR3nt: TGCAGTGCTAGAGAGTCGTCTTGGGGGACCGCTTTCTTT

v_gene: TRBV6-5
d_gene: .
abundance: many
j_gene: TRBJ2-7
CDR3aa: CASSSGTAYGEQYF
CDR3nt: TGTGCCAGCAGTTCCGGGACCGCGTATGGGGAGCAGTACTTC

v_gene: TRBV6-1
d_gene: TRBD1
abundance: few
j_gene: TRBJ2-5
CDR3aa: CASRPQGWPEQETQYF
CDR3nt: TGTGCCAGCAGGCCACAGGGGTGGCCGGAACAAGAGACCCAGTACTTC

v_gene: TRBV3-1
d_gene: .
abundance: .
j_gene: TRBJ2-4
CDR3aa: CASSQKTATGTDF
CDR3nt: TGTGCCAGCAGTCAAAAGACAGCGACGGGGACGGACTTC